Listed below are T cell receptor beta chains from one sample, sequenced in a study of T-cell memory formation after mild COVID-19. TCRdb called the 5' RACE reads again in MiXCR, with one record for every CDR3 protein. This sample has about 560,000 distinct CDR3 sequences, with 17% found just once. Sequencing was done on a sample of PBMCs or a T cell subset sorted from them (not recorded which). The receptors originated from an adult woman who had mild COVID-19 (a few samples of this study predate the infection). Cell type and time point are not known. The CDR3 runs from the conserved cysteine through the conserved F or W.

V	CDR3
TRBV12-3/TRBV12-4	CASSLTGWADTQYF
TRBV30	CAWSVLGGGNTEAFF
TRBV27	CASSQDGLRDQPQHF
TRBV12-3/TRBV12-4	CASSPAGGSYYGYTF
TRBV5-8	CASSFQRGAQETQYF
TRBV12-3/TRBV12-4	CASSDPGLATYEQYF
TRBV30	CAWSVQSNQPQHF
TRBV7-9	CASSPIPGTTDTQYF
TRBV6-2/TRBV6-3	CASSYSLARRQAQVDTEAFF
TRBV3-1	CASSRTVNSNQPQHF
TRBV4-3	CASSRDPGSSYEQYF
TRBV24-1	CATMDGTPGQGINQPQHF
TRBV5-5	CASSFLREETQYF
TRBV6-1	CASSDRRGRILYGYTF
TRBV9	CASSVLADTTTDTQYF
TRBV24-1	CATSEENSYEQYF
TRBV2	CASSEGGRGFTDTQYF
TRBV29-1	CSVGTGVQTGELFF
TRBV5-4	CASSSYRDMNTEAFF
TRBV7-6	CASSLSGTAGANVLTF
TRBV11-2	CASSLETGGGYTF
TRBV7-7	CASSFVHAGELFF
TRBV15	CATSSEQGGGNQPQHF
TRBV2	CASSELGIGQFF
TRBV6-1	CASTLGGEGYNEQFF
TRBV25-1	CASSVGTGGTGELFF
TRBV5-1	CASSLARLAGDPYEQYF
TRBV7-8	CASSSQGRKTEAFF
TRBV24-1	CATSDAGSVETQYF
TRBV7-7	CASSSVQGRFETQYF
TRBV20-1	CSAEDRIINYGYTF
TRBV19	CASSAPGQTYEQYF
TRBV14	CASSQDPRLAGPLFNEQFF
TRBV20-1	CSAVSLNTEAFF
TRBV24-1	CATTEPTSYNEQFF
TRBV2	CASEIRTDTQYF
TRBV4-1	CASSHADSPAADTQYF
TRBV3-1	CASSPTGTSGSAGELFF
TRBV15	CATSRGQGALLSTDTQYF
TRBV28	CASSLWELAGGPGELFF
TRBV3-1	CASSQEDMTGEMGKLFF
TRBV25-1	CASSGGQGASLGKLFF
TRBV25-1	CASGPDRGGKNIQYF
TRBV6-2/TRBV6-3	CASSYSLANSYNEQFF
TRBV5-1	CASRQGRTGVTNNSPLHF
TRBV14	CASSQGASADYEQYF
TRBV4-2	CASSQDVGGYKLTEAFF
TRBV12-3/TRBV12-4	CASSKSAQETQYF
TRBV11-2	CASSRLASGNEQFF
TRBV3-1	CASSQDPNPSETQYF
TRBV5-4	CASSPRSYNEQFF
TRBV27	CASKRQGAQQPQHF
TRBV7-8	CASSTAAGRGEKLFF
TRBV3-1	CASSQFRDTGKLFF
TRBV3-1	CASSQVIRTKNEKLFF